The clone carrying this T cell receptor beta chain appeared a single time. The antigen is not known. Produced via immunoSEQ multiplex PCR; TCRdb's table is partial and in-frame only. The sample records around 70,000 clones, around 84% being singletons. Per the germline V gene, CDR1 is SGHRS and CDR2 is YFSETQ. The CDR3 runs 15 residues. Trimming removed 0 bases from V and 3 bases from J; junction bases left unmatched: 4. The record originates from a study of T cell responses to AZD1222 COVID-19 vaccine. In the study overall: Investigators merged groups given second doses at roughly 4 or roughly 12 weeks.

Findings of the study overall: Seropositive AZD1222 recipients at baseline numbered only five or six. Most donors were white British and more were female, and clonal diversity was possibly underestimated.

This clonotype was sampled from an adult in good health. V gene TRBV5-1 combines with J gene TRBJ2-7; 9 nucleotides line up with TRBD1. The sequencing used peripheral blood, collected on day 0 of AZD1222 vaccination. In nucleotides, the CDR3 is TGCGCCAGCAGCTTGGAAGGGACAGGGTTCTACGAGCAGTACTTC. Translating it yields CASSLEGTGFYEQYF.